This T cell receptor beta chain was sequenced for a study of tumor-infiltrating lymphocytes in primary liver carcinoma. The overall study: Tumors were stage T1-T3 N0M0, roughly 4.2 to 11 cm across.

TCR beta cDNA was prepared out of about 510 ng total RNA by means of a constant-region primer. The TCR beta library was amplified through three nested multiplex PCR rounds in a modified ARM-PCR procedure. Use of TRBV1-TRBV30 forward primers with a C-beta reverse primer characterized the first two PCR rounds, which lasted around 9 cycles each. TCRdb reprocessed the multiplex PCR reads via MiXCR and lists one record per CDR3 protein. This sample has some 130,000 distinct CDR3 sequences, with roughly 75% found just once. Co-extraction of both nucleic acids (RNA and DNA) used roughly 18-34 mg of unsorted bulk tissue. The V gene's germline CDR1 is MDHEN and CDR2 SYDVKM. Between the trimmed V and J ends, which lost 5 bases and 10 bases, there was a span of 17 bases. The CDR3 totals 13 residues. Study-level points and caveats: Relative to blood, tumors carried a significantly larger fraction of the repertoire in their top 250 clones (p = 0.039).

Turning to this clonotype: Its specificity is unknown.

The specimen was tumor-adjacent normal liver tissue. The chain combines TRBV28 with TRBJ1-1; unclear D gene. This TCR derives from an older woman with primary liver carcinoma and hepatitis B virus infection. DNA for the CDR3: TGTGCCAGCAGTCTGACCAAGGGAGGTTTAGCTTTCTTT. Protein sequence: CASSLTKGGLAFF.